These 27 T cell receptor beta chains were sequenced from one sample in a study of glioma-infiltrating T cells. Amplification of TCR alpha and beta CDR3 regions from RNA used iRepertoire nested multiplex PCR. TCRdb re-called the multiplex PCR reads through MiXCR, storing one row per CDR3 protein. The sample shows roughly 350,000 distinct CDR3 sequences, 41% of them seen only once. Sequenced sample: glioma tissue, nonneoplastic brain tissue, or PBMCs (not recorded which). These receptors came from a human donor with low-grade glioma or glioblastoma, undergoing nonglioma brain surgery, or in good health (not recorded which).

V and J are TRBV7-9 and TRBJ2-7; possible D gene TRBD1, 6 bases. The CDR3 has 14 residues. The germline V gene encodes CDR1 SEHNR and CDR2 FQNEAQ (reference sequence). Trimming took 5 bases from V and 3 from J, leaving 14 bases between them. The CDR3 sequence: CASSHGGQHYEQYF. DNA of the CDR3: TGTGCCAGCAGCCATGGGGGACAACACTACGAGCAGTACTTC.

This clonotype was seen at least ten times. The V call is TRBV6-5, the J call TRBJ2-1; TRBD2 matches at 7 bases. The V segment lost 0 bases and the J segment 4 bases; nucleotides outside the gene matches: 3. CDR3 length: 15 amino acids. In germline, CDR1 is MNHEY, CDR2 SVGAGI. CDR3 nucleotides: TGTGCCAGCAGTTACTCCCGGGACTATTACAATGAGCAGTTCTTC. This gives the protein CASSYSRDYYNEQFF.

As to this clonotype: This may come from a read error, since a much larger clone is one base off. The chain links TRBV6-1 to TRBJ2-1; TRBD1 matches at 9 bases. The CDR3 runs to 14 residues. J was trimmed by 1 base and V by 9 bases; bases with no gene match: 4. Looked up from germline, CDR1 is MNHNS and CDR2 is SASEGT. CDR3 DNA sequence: TGTGCCAGAGGACAGGGGTTTTCCTACAATGAGCAGTTCTTC. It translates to CARGQGFSYNEQFF.

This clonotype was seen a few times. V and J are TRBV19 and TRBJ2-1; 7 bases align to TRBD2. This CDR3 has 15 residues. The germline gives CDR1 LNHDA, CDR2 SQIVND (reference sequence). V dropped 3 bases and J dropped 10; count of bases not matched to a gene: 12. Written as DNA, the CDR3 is TGTGCCAGTAGTATTCGAGTTGCGGGAGTAAGGGAGCAGTTCTTC. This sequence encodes CASSIRVAGVREQFF.

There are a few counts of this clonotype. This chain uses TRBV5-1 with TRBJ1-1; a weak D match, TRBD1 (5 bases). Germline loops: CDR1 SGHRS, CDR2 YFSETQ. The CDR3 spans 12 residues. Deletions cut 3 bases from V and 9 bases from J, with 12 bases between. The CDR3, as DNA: TGCGCCAGCAGCTCCGGGGGTGACCAAGCTTTCTTT. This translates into CASSSGGDQAFF.

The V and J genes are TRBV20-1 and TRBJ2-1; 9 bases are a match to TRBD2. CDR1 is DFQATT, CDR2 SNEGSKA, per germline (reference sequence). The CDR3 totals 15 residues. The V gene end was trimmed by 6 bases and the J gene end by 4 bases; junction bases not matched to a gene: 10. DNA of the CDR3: TGCAGTGCAGACCCCCCAGCGGGAGGTTACAATGAGCAGTTCTTC. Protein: CSADPPAGGYNEQFF.

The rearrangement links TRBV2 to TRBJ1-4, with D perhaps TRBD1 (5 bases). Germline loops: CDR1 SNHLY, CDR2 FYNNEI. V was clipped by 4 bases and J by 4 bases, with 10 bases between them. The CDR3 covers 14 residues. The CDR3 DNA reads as TGTGCCAGCAGTGCGGAGGGGAGTAATGAAAAACTGTTTTTT. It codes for CASSAEGSNEKLFF.

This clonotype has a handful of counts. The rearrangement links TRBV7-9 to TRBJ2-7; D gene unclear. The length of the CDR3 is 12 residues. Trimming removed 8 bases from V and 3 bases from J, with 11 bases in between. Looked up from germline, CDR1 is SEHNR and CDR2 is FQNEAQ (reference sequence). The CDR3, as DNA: TGTGCCAGCTCCCGCCCCCTCTACGAGCAGTACTTC. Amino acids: CASSRPLYEQYF.

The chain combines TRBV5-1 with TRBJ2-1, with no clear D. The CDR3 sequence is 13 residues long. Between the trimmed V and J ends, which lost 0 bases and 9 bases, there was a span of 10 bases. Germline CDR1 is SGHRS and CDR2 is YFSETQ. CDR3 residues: CASSLDTAREQFF. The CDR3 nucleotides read TGCGCCAGCAGCTTGGATACCGCTCGTGAGCAGTTCTTC.

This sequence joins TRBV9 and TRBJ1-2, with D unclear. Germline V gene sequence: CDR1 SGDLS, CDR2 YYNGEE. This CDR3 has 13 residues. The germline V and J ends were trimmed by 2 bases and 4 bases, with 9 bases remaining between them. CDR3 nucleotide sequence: TGTGCCAGCAGCGTTGATAGCGGCTATGGCTACACCTTC. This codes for CASSVDSGYGYTF.

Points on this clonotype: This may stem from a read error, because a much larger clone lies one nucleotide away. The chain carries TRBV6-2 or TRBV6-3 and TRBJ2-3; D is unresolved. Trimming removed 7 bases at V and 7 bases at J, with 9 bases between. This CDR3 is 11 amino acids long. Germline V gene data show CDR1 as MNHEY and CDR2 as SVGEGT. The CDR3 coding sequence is TGTGCCAGCAACAATGGGAATACGCAGTATTTT. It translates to CASNNGNTQYF.

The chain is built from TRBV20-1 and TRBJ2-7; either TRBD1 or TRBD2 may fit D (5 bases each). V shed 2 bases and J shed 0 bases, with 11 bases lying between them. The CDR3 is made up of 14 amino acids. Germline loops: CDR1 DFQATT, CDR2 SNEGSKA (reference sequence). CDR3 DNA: TGCAGTGCTAGATCCGGGACGGCCTCCTACGAGCAGTACTTC. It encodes CSARSGTASYEQYF.

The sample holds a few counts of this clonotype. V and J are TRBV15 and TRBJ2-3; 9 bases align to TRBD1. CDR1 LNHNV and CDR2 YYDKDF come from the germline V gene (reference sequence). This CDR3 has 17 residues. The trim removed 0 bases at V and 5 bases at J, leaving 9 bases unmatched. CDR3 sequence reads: CATSRDSMGQGIDTQYF. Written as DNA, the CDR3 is TGTGCCACCAGCAGAGATAGTATGGGACAGGGAATAGATACGCAGTATTTT.

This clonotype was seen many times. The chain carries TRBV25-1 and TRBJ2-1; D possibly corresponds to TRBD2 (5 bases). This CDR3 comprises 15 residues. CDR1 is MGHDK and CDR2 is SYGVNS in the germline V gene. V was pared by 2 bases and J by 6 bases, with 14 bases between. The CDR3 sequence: CASSEIGESGNEQFF. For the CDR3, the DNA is TGTGCCAGCAGTGAAATTGGGGAGTCAGGCAATGAGCAGTTCTTC.

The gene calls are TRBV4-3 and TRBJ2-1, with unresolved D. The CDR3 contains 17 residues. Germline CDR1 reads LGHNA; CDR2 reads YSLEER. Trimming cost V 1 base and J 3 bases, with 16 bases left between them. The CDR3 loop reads CASSQGPEAFNYNEQFF. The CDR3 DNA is TGCGCCAGCAGCCAAGGGCCCGAGGCCTTCAACTACAATGAGCAGTTCTTC.

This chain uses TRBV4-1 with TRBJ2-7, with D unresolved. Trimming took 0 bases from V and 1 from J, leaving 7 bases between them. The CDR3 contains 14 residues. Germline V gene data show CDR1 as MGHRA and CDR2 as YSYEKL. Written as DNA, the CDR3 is TGCGCCAGCAGCCAAGATCCTGCGTCCTACGAGCAGTACTTC. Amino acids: CASSQDPASYEQYF.

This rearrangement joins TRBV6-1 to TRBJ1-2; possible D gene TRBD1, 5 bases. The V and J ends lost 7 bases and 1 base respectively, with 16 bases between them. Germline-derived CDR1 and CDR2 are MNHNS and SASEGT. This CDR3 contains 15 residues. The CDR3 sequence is CASMPGHEINYGYTF. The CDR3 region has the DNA TGTGCCAGCATGCCAGGACACGAGATTAACTATGGCTACACCTTC.

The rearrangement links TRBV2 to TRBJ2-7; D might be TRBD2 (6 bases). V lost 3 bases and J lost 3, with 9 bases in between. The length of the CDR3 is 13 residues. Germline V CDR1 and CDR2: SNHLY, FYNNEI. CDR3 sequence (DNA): TGTGCCAGCAGTGATGCGGGGCGCTACGAGCAGTACTTC. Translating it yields CASSDAGRYEQYF.

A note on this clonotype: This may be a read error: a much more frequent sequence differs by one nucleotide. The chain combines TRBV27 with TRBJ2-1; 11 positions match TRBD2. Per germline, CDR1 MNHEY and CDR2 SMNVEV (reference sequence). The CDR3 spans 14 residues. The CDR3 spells CASRGLAVYNGQFF. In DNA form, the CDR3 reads TGTGCCAGCAGGGGACTAGCGGTCTACAATGGGCAGTTCTTC.

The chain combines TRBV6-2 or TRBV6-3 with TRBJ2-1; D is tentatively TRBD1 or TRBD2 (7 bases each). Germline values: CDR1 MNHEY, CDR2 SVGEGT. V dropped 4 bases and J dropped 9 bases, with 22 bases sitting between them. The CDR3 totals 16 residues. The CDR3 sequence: CASSLYTTGRESEQFF. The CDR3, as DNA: TGTGCCAGCAGTTTATACACGACAGGGAGGGAGAGTGAGCAGTTCTTC.

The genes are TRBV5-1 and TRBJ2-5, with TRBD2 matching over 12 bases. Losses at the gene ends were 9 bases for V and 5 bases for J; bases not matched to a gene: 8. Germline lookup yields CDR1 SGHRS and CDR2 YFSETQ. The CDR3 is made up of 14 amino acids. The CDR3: CATGLAGTSETQYF. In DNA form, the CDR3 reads TGCGCCACCGGACTAGCGGGGACCAGCGAGACCCAGTACTTC.

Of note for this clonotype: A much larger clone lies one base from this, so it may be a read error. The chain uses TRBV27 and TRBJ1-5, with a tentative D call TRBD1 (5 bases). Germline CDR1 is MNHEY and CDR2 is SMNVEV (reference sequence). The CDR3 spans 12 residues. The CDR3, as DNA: TGTGCCAGCAGAGAGGGGAGTCAGCCCCAGAATTTT. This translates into CASREGSQPQNF.

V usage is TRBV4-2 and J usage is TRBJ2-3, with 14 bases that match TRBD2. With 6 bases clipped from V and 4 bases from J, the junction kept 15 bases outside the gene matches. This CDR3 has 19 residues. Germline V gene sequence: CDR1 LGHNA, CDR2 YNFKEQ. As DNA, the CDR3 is TGTGCCAGCAGTCCAGGACTAGCGGGAGGAACGGGGGATTCAGATACGCAGTATTTT. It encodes CASSPGLAGGTGDSDTQYF.

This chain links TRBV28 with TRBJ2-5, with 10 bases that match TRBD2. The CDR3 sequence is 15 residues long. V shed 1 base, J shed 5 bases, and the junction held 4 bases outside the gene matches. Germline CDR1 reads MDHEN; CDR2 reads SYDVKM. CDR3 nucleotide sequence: TGTGCCAGCAGTTTATCCCCTAGCGGGAGCGAGACCCAGTACTTC. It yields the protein CASSLSPSGSETQYF.

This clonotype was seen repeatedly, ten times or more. The CDR3 nucleotides are TGTGCCAGCAGTTTATCCCGCCTGGGGAGGGACCCATCGCCCCAGCATTTT. Its protein is CASSLSRLGRDPSPQHF. The V and J genes are TRBV28 and TRBJ1-5; the D gene is possibly TRBD1 (5 bases). V was cut by 1 base and J by 9 bases, with 22 bases left in between. Germline V CDR1 and CDR2: MDHEN, SYDVKM. The CDR3 has 17 amino acids.

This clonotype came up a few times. Written as DNA, the CDR3 is TGCAGTGCTCGAAACACCCGGAGCTACGAGCAGTACTTC. The encoded protein is CSARNTRSYEQYF. The gene calls are TRBV20-1 and TRBJ2-7; D unresolved. CDR1 is DFQATT and CDR2 is SNEGSKA in the germline V gene (reference sequence). V was cut by 5 bases and J by 3 bases, with 14 bases left in between. The CDR3 has 13 amino acids.

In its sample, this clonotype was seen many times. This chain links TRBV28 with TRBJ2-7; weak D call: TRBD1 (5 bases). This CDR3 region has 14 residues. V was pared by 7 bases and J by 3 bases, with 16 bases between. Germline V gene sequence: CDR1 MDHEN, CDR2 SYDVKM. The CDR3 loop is CASTHLEGDYEQYF. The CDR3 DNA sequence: TGTGCCAGCACCCACCTGGAAGGGGACTACGAGCAGTACTTC. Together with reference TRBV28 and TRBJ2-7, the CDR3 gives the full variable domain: DVKVTQSSRYLVKRTGEKVFLECVQDMDHENMFWYRQDPGLGLRLIYFSYDVKMKEKGDIPEGYSVSREKKERFSLILESASTNQTSMYLCASTHLEGDYEQYFGPGTRLTVT.